The sequence of this TCR beta chain was determined in a study of regulatory T cells in long-lasting Graves disease (dated by TCRdb to about 2021). About the investigation overall: Newly diagnosed Graves' disease patients had taken antithyroid drugs for less than 3 months. The study took place in China and was registered as a clinical trial. This study used TCR sequencing and RNA sequencing of peripheral blood to compare persistent Graves' disease patients against newly diagnosed Graves' disease patients. TCR sequencing covered 13 persistent and roughly 20 newly diagnosed Graves' disease patients, some 33 samples in total. General findings and caveats noted by the study authors: TRBV28, TRBJ1-2 and TRBJ2-5 were preferentially used in persistent disease, while TRBV20-1 and TRBJ2-1 were favored in newly diagnosed disease. A larger number of public clonotypes was shared among persistent patients (fewer than 3,000) than among newly diagnosed patients (around 890). Sequencing and analysis were restricted to the TCR beta chain. The small sample size was acknowledged by the authors as a limitation that may reduce accuracy. Lower TCR Shannon entropy and fewer highly expanded clones were observed in persistent Graves' disease patients than in newly diagnosed patients, which suggested clonal expansion. Only peripheral blood was studied, because thyroid tissue, the primary lesion, was inaccessible.

Libraries were constructed by multiplex PCR. The sample was run on an Illumina HiSeq 4000. CDR3 regions were amplified by Arm-PCR with iRepertoire HTBI primers to construct TCR beta libraries. Before sequencing, the PCR products went through gel purification. The source study handled its data this way. A total of around 66 TRBV and 14 TRBJ segments were identified across samples and were used for gene usage analysis of CDR3 amino acid clonotypes. Filtered high-quality paired reads were merged into contigs using COPE and FqMerger. BLAST was used to align contigs to IMGT TRBV, TRBD and TRBJ reference genes, with CDR3 defined following IMGT. Highly expanded clones were defined as clonotypes with a frequency above 0.1%. Shannon entropy was used to measure repertoire diversity, and the Gini coefficient was used to measure V-J evenness. Clonotypes shared by more than one individual were considered public. TCRdb reanalyzed the raw reads on its own, using fastp at Q25 for trimming and MiXCR for clone calling, and kept in-frame beta chains. Each entry is one CDR3 protein sequence, shown with its most common DNA and genes. The V and J calls and clone size are TCRdb's, not the authors'. The sample table shows roughly 360,000 distinct CDR3 sequences, and approximately 12% are seen once. Around 18% of the sample is held by the ten biggest clonotypes.

Ends trimmed: V by 5 bases, J by 2 bases; bases unmatched to a gene: 4. Counted from cysteine to phenylalanine, this CDR3 has 14 amino acids. The entry retains the CDR3 DNA only, 42 bases that are in frame from base 1. From the germline V gene (reference sequence), CDR1 is MNHEY and CDR2 is SMNVEV. The sample's time point label is to be understood as: newly diagnosed GD, antithyroid drugs for less than 3 months. For both TCR sequencing and RNA sequencing, RNA was extracted from PBMCs using TRIzol. Graves' disease was diagnosed according to American Thyroid Association guidelines. The patients came from an endocrinology department in Xi'an, China. Each patient gave approximately 10 milliliters of peripheral blood, collected in an EDTA anticoagulant tube. Ficoll Paque Plus density gradient separation was used to isolate PBMCs, and no additional T cell sorting was done. An Agilent 2100 Bioanalyzer and agarose gel were used to check RNA quality, while a NanoDrop 2000 measured RNA concentration.

Worth noting for this clonotype: Its antigen specificity is not known. Base qualities were left out, and no much larger clone turns up one base away.

These data were likewise used in another study, on T cells in Graves' hyperthyroidism and ophthalmopathy. The second paper states: Stable Graves' hyperthyroidism was defined as no progression to ophthalmopathy during 18 months of follow-up. Hyperthyroidism patients were newly diagnosed, had a disease duration of under 2 months, and were aged 18 to 65 years. The study excluded patients with uncontrolled infections, other autoimmune diseases, pregnancy or lactation. Diagnoses relied on clinical symptoms, serum thyroxine and TRAb, thyroid ultrasound and orbital computed tomography. A first-round RT-PCR of the TCR CDR3 used the HTBI primer set with the Qiagen OneStep RT-PCR kit. Most expanded thyroid clonotypes (frequency above 0.001) were also found in blood, which suggests that blood repertoires may mirror thyroid immune responses. A 13 V-J signature model separated ophthalmopathy from stable hyperthyroidism, with roughly 88% sensitivity and roughly 84% specificity in cross-validation and 80%/75% in testing. In validation, the model predicted progression to ophthalmopathy a median of 6.5 months before onset, with about 71% sensitivity and about 72% specificity. To identify TCR V-J signatures that set the groups apart, the researchers used a discovery cohort of about a hundred patients, made up of around 42 with Graves' ophthalmopathy and 57 with stable Graves' hyperthyroidism. Whether ophthalmopathy could be predicted prospectively was tested in an independent validation cohort made up of about 20 hyperthyroidism patients plus 17 patients who later progressed to ophthalmopathy. For training and testing, the 100 or so patients in the discovery cohort were randomly divided in a 7:3 ratio. In addition, the study compared T-cell repertoires in thyroid tissue and in blood from about 6 Graves' hyperthyroidism patients. Following sampling, methimazole starting at 30 mg daily was given to hyperthyroidism patients, and high-dose intravenous methylprednisolone was given to ophthalmopathy patients. The libraries were constructed in a second round of multiplex PCR and then size-selected and purified. The libraries were sequenced on an Illumina HiSeq2000 using paired-end 100 bp reads. Raw data were processed with SOAPnuke, discarding reads with adapters, uncalled bases, mean Phred below 15, or no exact constant-primer or identifier match. High-quality paired reads were merged using COPE v1.2.5, and each unique nucleotide sequence was defined as a clonotype. Clonotypes were aligned to IMGT TRBV, TRBD and TRBJ reference segments using MiTCR v1.1. Analysis was restricted to V-J combinations with a frequency above 0.0001, which covered roughly 99% of repertoires. The TCS score was defined as the ratio of F50 (clonal expansion) to E x V (chaos), calculated using BLOSUM62-based TCRdist between CDR3 peptides within each V-J. Welch's t-statistics and random forest reduced 500 to 550 V-J features to roughly 13, which were used in a naive Bayes classifier (R e1071). Sample size was not statistically predetermined, and investigators were not blinded to group allocation. According to the paper, TCR Vbeta CDR3 sequencing was carried out on approximately 140 peripheral blood samples, which came from over 40 ophthalmopathy, 75 to 80 hyperthyroidism and about 17 progressor patients.

The sequencing used peripheral blood mononuclear cells (PBMCs), collected at new diagnosis, from a patient treated with antithyroid drugs. The chain links TRBV27 with TRBJ2-7; TRBD1 aligns with 9 central bases. This receptor was obtained from a woman aged 18 to 35 with Graves disease. Donor details come from another sample of the same person, matched by shared clones. The DNA sequence is TGTGCCAGCAGTATGACAGGGGGGGCCTACGAGCAGTACTTC. Translated, this gives CASSMTGGAYEQYF.